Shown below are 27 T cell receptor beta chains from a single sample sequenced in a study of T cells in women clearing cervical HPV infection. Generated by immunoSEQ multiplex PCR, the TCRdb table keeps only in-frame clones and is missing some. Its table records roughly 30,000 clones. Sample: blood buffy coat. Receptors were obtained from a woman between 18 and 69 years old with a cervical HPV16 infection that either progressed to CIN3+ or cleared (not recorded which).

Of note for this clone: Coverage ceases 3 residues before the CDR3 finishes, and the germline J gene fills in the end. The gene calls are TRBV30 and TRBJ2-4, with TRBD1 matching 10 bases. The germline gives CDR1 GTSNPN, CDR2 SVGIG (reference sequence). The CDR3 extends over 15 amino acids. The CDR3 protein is CAFSGTGASSYGQYF. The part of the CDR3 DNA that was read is TGTGCCTTTTCCGGGACAGGGGCTAGTAGCTATGGT. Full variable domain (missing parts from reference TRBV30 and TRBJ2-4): SQTIHQWPATLVQPVGSPLSLECTVEGTSNPNLYWYRQAAGRGLQLLFYSVGIGQISSEVPQNLSASRPQDRQFILSSKKLLLSDSGFYLCAFSGTGASSYGQYFGAGTRLSVL.

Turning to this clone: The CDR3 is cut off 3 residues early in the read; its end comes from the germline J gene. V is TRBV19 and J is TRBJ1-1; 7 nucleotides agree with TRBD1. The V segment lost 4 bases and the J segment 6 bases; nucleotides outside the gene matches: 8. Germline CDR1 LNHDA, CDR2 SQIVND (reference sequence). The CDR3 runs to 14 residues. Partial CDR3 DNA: TGTGCCAGTAGTACTGGACAGGCTGGGGCTGAA. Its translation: CASSTGQAGAE. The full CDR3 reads CASSTGQAGAEAFF.

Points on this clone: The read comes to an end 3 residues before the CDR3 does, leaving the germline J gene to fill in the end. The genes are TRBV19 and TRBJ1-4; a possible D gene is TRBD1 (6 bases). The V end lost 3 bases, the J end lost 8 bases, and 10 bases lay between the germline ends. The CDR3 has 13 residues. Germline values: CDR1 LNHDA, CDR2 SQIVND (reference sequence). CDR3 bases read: TGTGCCAGTAGTATTAACAGGGACGAAAAA. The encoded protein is CASSINRDEK. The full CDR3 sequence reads CASSINRDEKLFF.

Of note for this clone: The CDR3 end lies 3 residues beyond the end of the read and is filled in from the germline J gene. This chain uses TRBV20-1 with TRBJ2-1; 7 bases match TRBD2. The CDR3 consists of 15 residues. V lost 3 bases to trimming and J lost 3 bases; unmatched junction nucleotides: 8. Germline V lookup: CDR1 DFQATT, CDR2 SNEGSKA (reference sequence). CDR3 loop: CSARGRLAGYNEQFF. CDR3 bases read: TGCAGTGCTAGGGGTCGACTAGCCGGCTACAATGAG.

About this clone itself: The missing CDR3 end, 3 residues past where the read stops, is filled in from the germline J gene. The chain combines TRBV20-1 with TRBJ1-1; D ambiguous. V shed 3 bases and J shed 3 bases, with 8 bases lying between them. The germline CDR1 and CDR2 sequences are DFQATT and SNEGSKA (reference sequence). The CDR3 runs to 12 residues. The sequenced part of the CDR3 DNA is TGCAGTGCTAGGGTGAGGGACACTGAA. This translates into CSARVRDTE. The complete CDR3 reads CSARVRDTEAFF.

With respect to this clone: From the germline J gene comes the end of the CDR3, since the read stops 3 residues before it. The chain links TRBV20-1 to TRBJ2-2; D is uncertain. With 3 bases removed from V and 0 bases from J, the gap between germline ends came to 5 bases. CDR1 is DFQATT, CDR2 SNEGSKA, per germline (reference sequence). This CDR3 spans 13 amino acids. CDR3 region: CSASAPNTGELFF. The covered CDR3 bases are TGCAGTGCTAGTGCGCCGAACACCGGGGAG.

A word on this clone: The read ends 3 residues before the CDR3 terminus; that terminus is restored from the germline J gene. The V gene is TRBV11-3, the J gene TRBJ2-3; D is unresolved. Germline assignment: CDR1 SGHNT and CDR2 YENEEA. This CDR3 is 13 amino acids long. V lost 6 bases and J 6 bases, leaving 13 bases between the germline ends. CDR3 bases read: TGTGCCAGCAGGCAGCTAGGCGGCGATACG. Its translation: CASRQLGGDT. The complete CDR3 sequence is CASRQLGGDTQYF. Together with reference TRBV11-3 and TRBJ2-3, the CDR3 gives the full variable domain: EAGVVQSPRYKIIEKKQPVAFWCNPISGHNTLYWYLQNLGQGPELLIRYENEEAVDDSQLPKDRFSAERLKGVDSTLKIQPAELGDSAVYLCASRQLGGDTQYFGPGTRLTVL.

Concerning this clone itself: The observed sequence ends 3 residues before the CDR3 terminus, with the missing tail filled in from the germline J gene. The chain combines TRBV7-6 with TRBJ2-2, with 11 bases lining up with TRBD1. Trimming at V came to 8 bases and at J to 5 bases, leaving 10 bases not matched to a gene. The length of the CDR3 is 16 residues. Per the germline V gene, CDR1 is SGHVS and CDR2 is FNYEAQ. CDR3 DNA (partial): TGTGCCAGCGAATCCGGGACAGGGGGTGGAACCGGGGAG. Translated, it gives CASESGTGGGTGE. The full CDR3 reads CASESGTGGGTGELFF.

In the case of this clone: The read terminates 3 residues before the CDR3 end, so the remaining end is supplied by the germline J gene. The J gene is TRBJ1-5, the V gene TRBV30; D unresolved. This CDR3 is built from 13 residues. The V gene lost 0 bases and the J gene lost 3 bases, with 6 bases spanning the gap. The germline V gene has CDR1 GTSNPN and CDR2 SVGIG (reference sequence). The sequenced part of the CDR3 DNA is TGTGCCTGGAGTGTGCAGTACAATCAGCCC. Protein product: CAWSVQYNQP. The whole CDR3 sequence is CAWSVQYNQPQHF. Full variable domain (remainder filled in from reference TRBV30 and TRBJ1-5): SQTIHQWPATLVQPVGSPLSLECTVEGTSNPNLYWYRQAAGRGLQLLFYSVGIGQISSEVPQNLSASRPQDRQFILSSKKLLLSDSGFYLCAWSVQYNQPQHFGDGTRLSIL.

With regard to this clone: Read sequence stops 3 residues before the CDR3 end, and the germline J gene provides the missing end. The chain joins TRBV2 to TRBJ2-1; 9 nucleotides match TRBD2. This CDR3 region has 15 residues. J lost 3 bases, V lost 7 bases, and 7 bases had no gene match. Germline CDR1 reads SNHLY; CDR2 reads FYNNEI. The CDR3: CASNIGGGGYNEQFF. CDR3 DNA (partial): TGTGCCAGCAATATTGGCGGGGGGGGCTACAATGAG.

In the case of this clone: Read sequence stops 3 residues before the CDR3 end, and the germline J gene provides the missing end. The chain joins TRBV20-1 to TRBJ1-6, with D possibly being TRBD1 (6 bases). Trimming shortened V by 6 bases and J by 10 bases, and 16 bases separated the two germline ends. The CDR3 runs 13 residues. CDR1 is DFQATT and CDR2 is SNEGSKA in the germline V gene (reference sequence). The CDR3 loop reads CSARTGTRSPLHF. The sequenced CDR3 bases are TGCAGTGCCAGAACAGGGACCAGATCACCC.

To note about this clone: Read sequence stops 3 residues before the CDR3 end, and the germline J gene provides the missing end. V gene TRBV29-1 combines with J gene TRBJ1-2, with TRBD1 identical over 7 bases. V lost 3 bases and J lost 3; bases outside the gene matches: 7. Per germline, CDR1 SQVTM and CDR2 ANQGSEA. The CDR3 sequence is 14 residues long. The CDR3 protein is CSVEVQGKYYGYTF. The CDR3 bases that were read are TGCAGCGTTGAGGTACAGGGGAAATACTATGGC. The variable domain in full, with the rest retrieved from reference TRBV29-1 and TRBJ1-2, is SAVISQKPSRDICQRGTSLTIQCQVDSQVTMMFWYRQQPGQSLTLIATANQGSEATYESGFVIDKFPISRPNLTFSTLTVSNMSPEDSSIYLCSVEVQGKYYGYTFGSGTRLTVV.

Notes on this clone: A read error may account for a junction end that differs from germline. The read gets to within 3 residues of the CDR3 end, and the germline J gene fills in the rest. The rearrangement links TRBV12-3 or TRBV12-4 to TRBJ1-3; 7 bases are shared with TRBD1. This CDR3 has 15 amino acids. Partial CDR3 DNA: TGTGCCAGCAGCTTAGACAGGGTACCTGGAAACACC. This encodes CASSLDRVPGNT. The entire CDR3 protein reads CASSLDRVPGNTIYF.

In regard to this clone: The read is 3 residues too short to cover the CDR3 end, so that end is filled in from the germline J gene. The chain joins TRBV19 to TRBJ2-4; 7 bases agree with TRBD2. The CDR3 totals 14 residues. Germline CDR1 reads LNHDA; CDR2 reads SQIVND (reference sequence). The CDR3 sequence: CASSIGGGNYGQYF. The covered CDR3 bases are TGTGCCAGTAGTATTGGGGGGGGGAACTATGGT.

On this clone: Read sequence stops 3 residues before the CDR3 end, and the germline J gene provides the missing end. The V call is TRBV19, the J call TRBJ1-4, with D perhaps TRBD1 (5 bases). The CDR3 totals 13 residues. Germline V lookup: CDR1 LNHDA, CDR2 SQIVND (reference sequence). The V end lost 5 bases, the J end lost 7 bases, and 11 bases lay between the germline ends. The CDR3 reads CASSHQRGEKLFF. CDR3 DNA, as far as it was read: TGTGCCAGTAGTCACCAGAGGGGTGAAAAA.

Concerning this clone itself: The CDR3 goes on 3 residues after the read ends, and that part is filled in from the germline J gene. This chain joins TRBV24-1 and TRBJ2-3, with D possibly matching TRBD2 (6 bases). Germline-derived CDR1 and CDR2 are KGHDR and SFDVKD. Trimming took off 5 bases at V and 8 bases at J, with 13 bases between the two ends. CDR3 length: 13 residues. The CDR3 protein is CATSVGGRGTQYF. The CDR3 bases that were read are TGTGCCACCAGTGTTGGGGGGAGAGGTACG.

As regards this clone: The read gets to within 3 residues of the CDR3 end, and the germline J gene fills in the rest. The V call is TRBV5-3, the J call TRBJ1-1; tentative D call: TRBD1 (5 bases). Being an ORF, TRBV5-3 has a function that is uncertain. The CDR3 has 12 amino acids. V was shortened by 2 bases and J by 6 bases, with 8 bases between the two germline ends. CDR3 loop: CARSLRGAEAFF. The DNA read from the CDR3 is TGTGCCAGAAGCTTAAGAGGGGCTGAA.

The part of the CDR3 DNA that was read is TGTGCCAGCTCAACGAACAATCCAGGGAAGAATGAAAAA. It specifies CASSTNNPGKNEK. The whole CDR3 protein reads CASSTNNPGKNEKLFF. This chain uses TRBV2 with TRBJ1-4; D may be TRBD1 (5 bases). The CDR3 goes on 3 residues after the read ends, and that part is filled in from the germline J gene. The CDR3 loop spans 16 amino acids. V shed 8 bases and J shed 5 bases, with 21 bases lying between them. Germline V CDR1 and CDR2: SNHLY, FYNNEI.

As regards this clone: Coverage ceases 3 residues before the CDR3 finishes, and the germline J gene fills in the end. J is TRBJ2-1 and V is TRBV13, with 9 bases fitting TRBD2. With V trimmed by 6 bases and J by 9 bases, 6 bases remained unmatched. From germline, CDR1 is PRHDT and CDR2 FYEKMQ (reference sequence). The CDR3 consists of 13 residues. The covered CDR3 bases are TGTGCCAGCAGTTGGACTAGCGTCTCTGAG. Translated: CASSWTSVSE. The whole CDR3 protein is CASSWTSVSEQFF.

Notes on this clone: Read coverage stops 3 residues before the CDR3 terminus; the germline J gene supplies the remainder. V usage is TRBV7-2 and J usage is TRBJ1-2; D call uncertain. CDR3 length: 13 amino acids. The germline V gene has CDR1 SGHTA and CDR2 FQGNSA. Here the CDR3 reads CASSMSAASGYTF. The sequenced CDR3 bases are TGTGCCAGCTCCATGAGTGCAGCGTCCGGC.

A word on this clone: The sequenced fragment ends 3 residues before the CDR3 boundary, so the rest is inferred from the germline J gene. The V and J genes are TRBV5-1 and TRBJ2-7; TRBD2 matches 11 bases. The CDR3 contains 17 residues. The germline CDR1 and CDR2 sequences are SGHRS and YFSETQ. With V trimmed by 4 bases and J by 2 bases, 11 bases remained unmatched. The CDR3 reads CASSKQTGTSGPYEQYF. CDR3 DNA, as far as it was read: TGCGCCAGCAGCAAACAAACCGGGACTAGCGGTCCCTACGAG.

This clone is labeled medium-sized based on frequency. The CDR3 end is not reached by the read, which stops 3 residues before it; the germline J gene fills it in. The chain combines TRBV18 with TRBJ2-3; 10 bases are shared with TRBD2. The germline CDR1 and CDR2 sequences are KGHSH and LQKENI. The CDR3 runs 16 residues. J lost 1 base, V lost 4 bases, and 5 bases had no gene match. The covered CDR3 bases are TGTGCCAGCTCACGCTCAGCGGGAGGGGGCACAGATACG. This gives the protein CASSRSAGGGTDT. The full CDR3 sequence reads CASSRSAGGGTDTQYF.

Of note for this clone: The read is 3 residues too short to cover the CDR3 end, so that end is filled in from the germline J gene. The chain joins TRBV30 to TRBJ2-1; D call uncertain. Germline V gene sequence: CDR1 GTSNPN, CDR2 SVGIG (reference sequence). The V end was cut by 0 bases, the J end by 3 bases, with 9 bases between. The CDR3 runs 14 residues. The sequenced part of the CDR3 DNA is TGTGCCTGGAGTGTACAATCAGGCTACAATGAG. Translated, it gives CAWSVQSGYNE. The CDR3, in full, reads CAWSVQSGYNEQFF. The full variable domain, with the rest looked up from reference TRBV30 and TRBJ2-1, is SQTIHQWPATLVQPVGSPLSLECTVEGTSNPNLYWYRQAAGRGLQLLFYSVGIGQISSEVPQNLSASRPQDRQFILSSKKLLLSDSGFYLCAWSVQSGYNEQFFGPGTRLTVL.

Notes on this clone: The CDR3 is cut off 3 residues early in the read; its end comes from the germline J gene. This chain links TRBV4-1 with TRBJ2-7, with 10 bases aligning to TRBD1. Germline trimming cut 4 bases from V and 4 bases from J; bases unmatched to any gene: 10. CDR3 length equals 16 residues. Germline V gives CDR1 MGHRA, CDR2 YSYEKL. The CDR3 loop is CASSPPDRGLWYEQYF. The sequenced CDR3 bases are TGCGCCAGCAGCCCACCGGACAGGGGGTTATGGTACGAG.

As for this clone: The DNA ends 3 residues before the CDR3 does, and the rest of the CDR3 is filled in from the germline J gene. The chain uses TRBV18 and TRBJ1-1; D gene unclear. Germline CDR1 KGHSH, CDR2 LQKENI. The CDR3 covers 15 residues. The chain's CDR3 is CASQTISGFQETAFF. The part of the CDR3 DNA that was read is TGTGCCAGCCAAACTATCAGTGGGTTCCAAGAGACA.

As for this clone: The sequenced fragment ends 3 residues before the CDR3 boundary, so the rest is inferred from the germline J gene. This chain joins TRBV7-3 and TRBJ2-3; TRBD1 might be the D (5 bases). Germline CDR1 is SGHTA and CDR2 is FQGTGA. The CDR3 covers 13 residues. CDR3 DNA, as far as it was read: TGTGCCAGCAGCTCATATACAGACAGTGCG. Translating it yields CASSSYTDSA. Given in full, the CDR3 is CASSSYTDSAQYF. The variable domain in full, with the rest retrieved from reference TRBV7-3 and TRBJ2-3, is GAGVSQTPSNKVTEKGKYVELRCDPISGHTALYWYRQSLGQGPEFLIYFQGTGAADDSGLPNDRFFAVRPEGSVSTLKIQRTERGDSAVYLCASSSYTDSAQYFGPGTRLTVL.

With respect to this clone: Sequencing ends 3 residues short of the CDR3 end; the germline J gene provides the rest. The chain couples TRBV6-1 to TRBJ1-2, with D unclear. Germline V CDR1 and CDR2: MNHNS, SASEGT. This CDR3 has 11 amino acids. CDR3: CASSENYDYTF. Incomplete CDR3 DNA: TGTGCCAGCAGTGAGAACTACGAC.